A single sample is the source of the 20 T cell receptor beta chains below, sequenced in a study of blood T cell repertoires in COVID-19. The method was immunoSEQ multiplex PCR; TCRdb's version includes in-frame clones alone and lacks a portion of them. This sample yields 250,000 to 350,000 clones, of which about nine tenths are seen a single time; roughly 7% belongs to the top ten. Sequenced input: peripheral blood. The receptors originated from a woman aged 25 to 39 with COVID-19, enrolled during active disease.

The chain uses TRBV5-1 and TRBJ2-7; 10 bases agree with TRBD2. Losses at the gene ends were 2 bases for V and 2 bases for J; bases not matched to a gene: 13. The CDR3 totals 18 residues. Germline values: CDR1 SGHRS, CDR2 YFSETQ. CDR3 protein: CASSFGPGLALSAYEQYF. As DNA, the CDR3 is TGCGCCAGCAGCTTCGGCCCGGGACTAGCGCTTAGCGCCTACGAGCAGTACTTC.

The CDR3 bases are TGTGCCAGCAGCGCCGGGACAGGGGGCAACGAGCAGTACTTC. The encoded protein is CASSAGTGGNEQYF. V usage is TRBV27 and J usage is TRBJ2-7; 12 bases align to TRBD1. The junction had 5 bases not matched to a gene; V was cut back by 6 bases and J by 5 bases. The CDR3 consists of 14 residues. Germline V gene data show CDR1 as MNHEY and CDR2 as SMNVEV (reference sequence).

The J gene is TRBJ1-6, the V gene TRBV11-2; 9 positions agree with TRBD1. V gave up 7 bases and J gave up 8 bases; unmatched junction bases: 3. This CDR3 has 13 amino acids. The germline CDR1 and CDR2 sequences are SGHAT and FQNNGV. The CDR3 bases are TGTGCCAGCAAGACAGGGGGGTATTCACCCCTCCACTTT. Amino acid sequence: CASKTGGYSPLHF.

This rearrangement joins TRBV27 to TRBJ1-5, with TRBD1 as a possible D gene (6 bases). The CDR3 loop spans 18 amino acids. Trimming took 5 bases from V and 0 from J, leaving 20 bases between them. CDR1 and CDR2 from the germline V gene are MNHEY and SMNVEV (reference sequence). The CDR3: CASSHPRQDFTSNQPQHF. The CDR3 bases are TGTGCCAGCAGTCATCCAAGACAGGACTTCACTAGCAATCAGCCCCAGCATTTT.

This sequence joins TRBV6-5 and TRBJ2-3; D might be TRBD1 (6 bases). The V end was cut by 7 bases, the J end by 10 bases, with 18 bases between. The CDR3 totals 13 residues. Germline CDR1 MNHEY, CDR2 SVGAGI. CDR3 sequence reads: CASIGPTGRSQYF. Here the CDR3 DNA reads TGTGCCAGCATCGGCCCGACAGGCCGTTCGCAGTATTTT.

The CDR3 region is CASSHVSSYEQYF. Here the CDR3 DNA reads TGTGCCAGCAGCCATGTCTCGAGTTACGAGCAGTACTTC. This chain links TRBV4-2 with TRBJ2-7; no reliable D call. There are 13 residues in the CDR3. V lost 3 bases to trimming and J lost 4 bases, with 10 bases between them. CDR1 LGHNA and CDR2 YNFKEQ come from the germline V gene.

The rearrangement joins TRBV10-2 to TRBJ2-7; 10 bases agree with TRBD2. V lost 6 bases to trimming and J lost 4 bases; unmatched junction nucleotides: 6. The CDR3 is made up of 14 amino acids. Per germline, CDR1 WSHSY and CDR2 SAAADI. This chain's CDR3 is CASREREGRYEQYF. DNA for the CDR3: TGCGCCAGCAGGGAGCGGGAGGGCCGATACGAGCAGTACTTC.

The chain links TRBV6-2 or TRBV6-3 to TRBJ2-7; 11 bases are a match to TRBD2. V was clipped by 3 bases and J by 5 bases; unmatched bases: 6. The germline V gene has CDR1 MNHEY and CDR2 SVGEGT. The CDR3 is 15 amino acids. The DNA for the CDR3 is TGTGCCAGCAGTTATCTAGCGGGAGGTGAGAACGAGCAGTACTTC. Protein product: CASSYLAGGENEQYF.

As regards this clone: Within the sample, other DNA sequences also encode this same CDR3. The gene calls are TRBV6-6 and TRBJ2-7; 7 nucleotides agree with TRBD2. The V gene's germline CDR1 is MNHNY and CDR2 SVGAGI (reference sequence). V lost 0 bases and J lost 2; bases outside the gene matches: 1. The CDR3 length is 14 residues. CDR3: CASSYSGTTYEQYF. The CDR3 bases are TGTGCCAGCAGTTACTCCGGGACTACCTACGAGCAGTACTTC.

J is TRBJ2-7 and V is TRBV24-1, with D perhaps matching TRBD2 (6 bases). V was pared by 4 bases and J by 3 bases, with 18 bases between. This CDR3 comprises 16 residues. Looked up from germline, CDR1 is KGHDR and CDR2 is SFDVKD. Written as DNA, the CDR3 is TGTGCCACCAGTGAACCCGCCCCTTACGGGAGCTACGAGCAGTACTTC. This encodes CATSEPAPYGSYEQYF.

CDR3 nucleotide sequence: TGTGCCAGCAGCTTATTCGGTTCGCGGGGGGCTTACGAGCAGTACTTC. The encoded protein is CASSLFGSRGAYEQYF. The V and J genes are TRBV11-2 and TRBJ2-7; 8 bases map to TRBD2. CDR3 length: 16 amino acids. V was clipped by 2 bases and J by 4 bases; unmatched bases: 10. CDR1 SGHAT and CDR2 FQNNGV come from the germline V gene.

In this sample, this clone turned up a few times. The V gene is TRBV29-1, the J gene TRBJ2-7; 9 nucleotides match TRBD1. This CDR3 comprises 12 residues. Germline loops: CDR1 SQVTM, CDR2 ANQGSEA. With 6 bases clipped from V and 7 bases from J, the junction kept 7 bases outside the gene matches. The CDR3 sequence: CSVRTGVGEQYF. CDR3 bases: TGCAGCGTCCGGACAGGGGTGGGTGAGCAGTACTTC.

The J gene is TRBJ2-7, the V gene TRBV10-3, with 9 bases identical to TRBD1. CDR3 length equals 13 residues. In germline, CDR1 is ENHRY, CDR2 SYGVKD. V dropped 3 bases and J dropped 6; count of bases not matched to a gene: 3. The CDR3: CAISEDRGSEQYF. CDR3 sequence (DNA): TGTGCCATCAGTGAAGACAGGGGGTCCGAGCAGTACTTC.

The rearrangement links TRBV7-9 to TRBJ1-2; unclear D gene. CDR3 length equals 17 residues. Per germline, CDR1 SEHNR and CDR2 FQNEAQ (reference sequence). Trimming pared 5 bases from V and 0 bases from J, leaving 19 bases between. The CDR3 is CASSRSPAGWANYGYTF. For the CDR3, the DNA is TGTGCCAGCAGCCGATCGCCCGCAGGCTGGGCTAACTATGGCTACACCTTC.

V and J are TRBV18 and TRBJ1-6, with 7 bases identical to TRBD1. CDR3 length: 14 amino acids. Germline V CDR1 and CDR2: KGHSH, LQKENI. J gave up 6 bases and V 6 bases, and 5 bases lay outside the gene matches. The DNA for the CDR3 is TGTGCCAGCTCGTCCGACAGGGTTAATTCACCCCTCCACTTT. Translating gives CASSSDRVNSPLHF.

The rearrangement joins TRBV18 to TRBJ2-7; TRBD2 matches at 7 bases. J lost 6 bases, V lost 1 base, and 9 bases had no gene match. Germline CDR1 is KGHSH and CDR2 is LQKENI. This CDR3 spans 15 amino acids. The CDR3 nucleotides are TGTGCCAGCTCACCACAGGGAGGACTAGAGGTCGAGCAGTACTTC. Translated: CASSPQGGLEVEQYF.

This clone was found a few times. Sequence at one end of the junction differs from germline and may be a read error. This sequence joins TRBV14 and TRBJ1-1; possible D gene TRBD1, 6 bases. This CDR3 is 15 amino acids long. The germline gives CDR1 SGHDN, CDR2 FVKESK. For the CDR3, the DNA is TGTGCCAGCAGCCAATCGCCAGGGGCCCTGACCCCCGAGATCTTT. It translates to CASSQSPGALTPEIF.

A single count supports this clone. The J gene is TRBJ2-7, the V gene TRBV3-1 (or the pseudogene TRBV3-2); 9 bases match TRBD1. The CDR3 contains 14 residues. The germline gives CDR1 LGHDT, CDR2 YNNKEL (reference sequence). Trimming took 9 bases from V and 6 from J; bases not matched to a gene: 12. The chain's CDR3 is CASSGTGKFGEQYF. The DNA for the CDR3 is TGTGCCAGTTCCGGGACAGGGAAATTCGGCGAGCAGTACTTC.

The rearrangement uses TRBV6-5 and TRBJ1-3, with TRBD1 as a possible D gene (6 bases). V was shortened by 6 bases and J by 4 bases, with 13 bases between the two germline ends. This CDR3 has 14 amino acids. Germline V gene lookup returns CDR1 MNHEY and CDR2 SVGAGI. CDR3 region: CASRRRDTGNTIYF. The CDR3 DNA follows: TGTGCCAGCAGACGCCGGGACACGGGAAACACCATATATTTT.

This sequence joins TRBV2 and TRBJ1-5; D might be TRBD1 (6 bases). This CDR3 is 12 amino acids long. CDR1 SNHLY and CDR2 FYNNEI come from the germline V gene. Trimming took off 6 bases at V and 13 bases at J, with 16 bases between the two ends. The CDR3 DNA is TGTGCCAGCAGGGCCGGGGGGGGCCAGCAGCATTTT. This gives the protein CASRAGGGQQHF.